The 9 T cell receptor beta chains below were found in one sample sequenced in a study of T cell responses to AZD1222 COVID-19 vaccine. Measured with immunoSEQ multiplex PCR; TCRdb has only the in-frame clones, and not every one. The sample shows about 76,000 clones, 60% to 85% of them seen only once. The sequencing used peripheral blood, collected 28 days after the second dose of the MenACWY control vaccine. Receptor source: an adult who received the MenACWY meningococcal vaccine as a control.

The chain uses TRBV7-8 and TRBJ2-1, with 10 nucleotides matching TRBD1. V shed 4 bases, J shed 7 bases, and the junction held 10 bases outside the gene matches. The germline gives CDR1 SGHVS, CDR2 FQNEAQ. The CDR3 has 16 amino acids. The CDR3: CASSSVAGQGLNEQFF. The CDR3 nucleotides read TGTGCCAGCAGCTCCGTCGCGGGACAGGGGCTAAATGAGCAGTTCTTC.

The chain couples TRBV3-1 (or the pseudogene TRBV3-2) to TRBJ2-1, with D possibly TRBD1 on 6 matching bases. Germline values: CDR1 LGHDT, CDR2 YNNKEL (reference sequence). This CDR3 has 14 amino acids. V lost 4 bases, J lost 7 bases, and 14 bases lay in between. The CDR3 loop reads CASSRSGARNEQFF. As DNA, the CDR3 is TGTGCCAGCAGCCGGTCAGGGGCTAGAAATGAGCAGTTCTTC.

The rearrangement links TRBV7-8 to TRBJ1-1; the D gene is possibly TRBD1 (5 bases). Germline loops: CDR1 SGHVS, CDR2 FQNEAQ. The CDR3 spans 14 residues. Trimming removed 5 bases from V and 1 base from J, with 11 bases in between. The CDR3 DNA follows: TGTGCCAGCAGCGCTCTCGGGGGGAACACTGAAGCTTTCTTT. It specifies CASSALGGNTEAFF.

V and J are TRBV27 and TRBJ2-2; D is undetermined. Per germline, CDR1 MNHEY and CDR2 SMNVEV (reference sequence). V was pared by 3 bases and J by 0 bases, with 11 bases between. The CDR3 length is 16 residues. As DNA, the CDR3 is TGTGCCAGCAGTTTCATCACATTCGCGAACACCGGGGAGCTGTTTTTT. Its protein is CASSFITFANTGELFF.

The genes are TRBV7-8 and TRBJ2-5; D unresolved. The V end was cut by 5 bases, the J end by 1 base, with 14 bases between. The length of the CDR3 is 15 residues. Germline CDR1 reads SGHVS; CDR2 reads FQNEAQ. As DNA, the CDR3 is TGTGCCAGCAGCCAAGGATTAGGACGCCAAGAGACCCAGTACTTC. Translated, it gives CASSQGLGRQETQYF.

The chain recombines TRBV28 with TRBJ2-4; D unclear. CDR1 and CDR2 (germline): MDHEN, SYDVKM. The length of the CDR3 is 13 residues. V gave up 1 base and J gave up 7 bases, with 8 bases separating them. The DNA of the CDR3 is TGTGCCAGCAGTTTATCTGGTTCTAACATTCAGTACTTC. Its translation: CASSLSGSNIQYF.

This sequence joins TRBV9 and TRBJ1-2, with 9 bases matching TRBD1. Per germline, CDR1 SGDLS and CDR2 YYNGEE. The CDR3 length is 14 residues. The V gene end was trimmed by 4 bases and the J gene end by 8 bases; junction bases not matched to a gene: 9. The CDR3 here is CASSPPGTGQGYTF. CDR3 nucleotides: TGTGCCAGCAGCCCCCCCGGGACAGGGCAGGGCTACACCTTC.

The chain has TRBV30 and TRBJ2-1; D not resolved. CDR3 length: 13 residues. V lost 4 bases and J lost 0, with 7 bases in between. CDR1 and CDR2 (germline): GTSNPN, SVGIG (reference sequence). The CDR3 here is CAWTRSSYNEQFF. In nucleotides, the CDR3 is TGTGCCTGGACTCGGAGCTCCTACAATGAGCAGTTCTTC.

This clone occurred once. The gene calls are TRBV13 and TRBJ2-1; D may be TRBD1 or TRBD2 (5 bases each). Germline-derived CDR1 and CDR2 are PRHDT and FYEKMQ (reference sequence). V was clipped by 0 bases and J by 7 bases, with 13 bases between them. The length of the CDR3 is 15 residues. The CDR3 is CASSLGTADPNEQFF. CDR3 DNA sequence: TGTGCCAGCAGCTTAGGGACAGCGGATCCTAATGAGCAGTTCTTC. Together with reference TRBV13 and TRBJ2-1, the CDR3 gives the full variable domain: AAGVIQSPRHLIKEKRETATLKCYPIPRHDTVYWYQQGPGQDPQFLISFYEKMQSDKGSIPDRFSAQQFSDYHSELNMSSLELGDSALYFCASSLGTADPNEQFFGPGTRLTVL.